This T cell receptor beta chain was recovered during a study of T cell responses to AZD1222 COVID-19 vaccine. Study as a whole: Pooling covered second doses at about 4 or about 12 weeks. Overall study results and limits: Of spike-specific TCRs, nearly half reportedly target regions left unmutated in variants.

Of note for this clone: What it binds is unknown.

V lost 0 bases, J lost 9 bases, and 11 bases lay in between. This CDR3 contains 13 residues. CDR1 and CDR2 from the germline V gene are MNHNS and SASEGT. Data came from immunoSEQ multiplex PCR; TCRdb stores just in-frame clones and leaves some out. This sample has some 200,000 clones; 85% to 95% occur once, and the top ten carry 3.5% to 5%. The rearrangement uses TRBV6-1 and TRBJ1-1; D gene unclear. Sequences were derived from peripheral blood, sampled on day 0 of AZD1222 vaccination. This clonotype originated in an adult in good health. CDR3 sequence (DNA): TGTGCCAGCAGTGAAGCGCGAGGGCTTAAAGCTTTCTTT. Translating it yields CASSEARGLKAFF.